This T cell receptor (beta chain) was identified during a study of regulatory T cells in long-lasting Graves disease. The overall study: Persistent Graves' disease denoted over 5 years of antithyroid drugs plus positive TSH receptor antibodies. Overall study results and limits: Persistent Graves' disease cases displayed lower TCR diversity than newly diagnosed ones. Whereas 1,000 or so public clonotypes were shared by new patients, persistent patients shared more, at roughly 3,000.

With 5 bases removed from V and 0 bases from J, the gap between germline ends came to 20 bases. Germline values: CDR1 SGHVS, CDR2 FQNEAQ. CDR3 size: 18 residues. Specified time point: persistent/refractory GD, antithyroid drugs over 5 years with positive TRAb. RNA isolated from PBMCs was used to make the TCR library. For TCR beta, libraries came from iRepertoire HTBI primers and Arm-PCR of CDR3 regions. A single record per CDR3 protein comes from TCRdb applying MiXCR to the multiplex PCR reads. The sample records 300,000 to 350,000 distinct CDR3 sequences, roughly a fifth being singletons. This clonotype was seen only a few times. Its antigen is currently unknown.

This TCR came from a female donor with Graves disease. The chain employs TRBV7-8 and TRBJ2-4, with unresolved D. The material sequenced was peripheral blood mononuclear cells (PBMCs), taken when the disease was refractory, from a patient treated with antithyroid drugs. CDR3 loop: CASSPRPGRALAKNIQYF. CDR3 in DNA: TGTGCCAGCAGCCCACGCCCGGGCAGAGCCTTAGCCAAAAACATTCAGTACTTC.